The 8 T cell receptor beta chains below come from one sample, sequenced in a study of shared clonotypes between healthy human individuals. The repertoire was sequenced with immunoSEQ multiplex PCR; TCRdb's copy has only in-frame clones and lacks some. The table shows about 1,900,000 clones, with approximately 95% occurring only once. Naive CD8 cells lacked CD45RO, underwent positive selection for CCR7 and left out terminally differentiated effector memory CD45RA+ cells. Input material: naive CD8+ T cells sorted from blood. All receptors come from a man aged 18 to 35 in good health.

Regarding this clone: This CDR3 is also generated by other DNA sequences in the sample. The gene calls are TRBV9 and TRBJ2-1, with D maybe TRBD2 (5 bases). This CDR3 is 12 amino acids long. CDR1 and CDR2 from the germline V gene are SGDLS and YYNGEE. The V end lost 3 bases, the J end lost 7 bases, and 8 bases lay between the germline ends. The CDR3 loop reads CASSGRGNEQFF. In DNA, the CDR3 is TGTGCCAGCAGCGGCCGAGGGAATGAGCAGTTCTTC.

The CDR3 nucleotides read TGTGCCAGTAGTGGCCTCGAGACAGGCTACGAGCAGTACTTC. Translated, it gives CASSGLETGYEQYF. The V and J genes are TRBV19 and TRBJ2-7; TRBD1 might be the D (6 bases). The V end was cut by 5 bases, the J end by 3 bases, with 14 bases between. This CDR3 has 14 residues. Germline assignment: CDR1 LNHDA and CDR2 SQIVND (reference sequence).

Note on this clone: This CDR3 is also generated by other DNA sequences in the sample. CDR3 sequence (DNA): TGCGCCAGCAGTCCCGGGACAGGGGGTTACGAGCAGTACTTC. Residues: CASSPGTGGYEQYF. The chain employs TRBV10-1 and TRBJ2-7, with 11 positions matching TRBD1. The germline V gene has CDR1 WNHNN and CDR2 SYGVQD (reference sequence). The CDR3 loop spans 14 amino acids. The trim removed 5 bases at V and 4 bases at J, leaving 4 bases unmatched.

V usage is TRBV28 and J usage is TRBJ2-7, with no clear D. V dropped 7 bases and J dropped 4 bases, with 8 bases sitting between them. In germline, CDR1 is MDHEN, CDR2 SYDVKM. This CDR3 contains 11 residues. The DNA for the CDR3 is TGTGCCAGCATCCAGGATTACGAGCAGTACTTC. This gives the protein CASIQDYEQYF.

The CDR3 nucleotides read TGCGCCAGCAGCCAAGAATGGGTGCGGCGGGGACTAGCGGGAGTCGAGCAGTACTTC. This gives the protein CASSQEWVRRGLAGVEQYF. The chain is built from TRBV4-3 and TRBJ2-7; the match to TRBD2 covers 14 bases. This CDR3 comprises 19 residues. Trimming removed 0 bases from V and 6 bases from J; junction bases left unmatched: 13. Germline CDR1 reads LGHNA; CDR2 reads YSLEER.

The rearrangement uses TRBV7-9 and TRBJ2-7; no clear D gene. The CDR3 covers 13 residues. Per the germline V gene, CDR1 is SEHNR and CDR2 is FQNEAQ (reference sequence). V lost 1 base, J lost 2 bases, and 6 bases lay in between. The CDR3 sequence is CASSLVAPYEQYF. DNA of the CDR3: TGTGCCAGCAGCTTAGTTGCTCCCTACGAGCAGTACTTC.

The CDR3 bases are TGTGCCAGCATCTATCGCGGACGGCGGAACTATGGCTACACCTTC. The encoded protein is CASIYRGRRNYGYTF. The V call is TRBV2, the J call TRBJ1-2; D not certain. The CDR3 length is 15 residues. The germline V and J ends were trimmed by 7 bases and 2 bases, with 17 bases remaining between them. Looked up from germline, CDR1 is SNHLY and CDR2 is FYNNEI.

The chain couples TRBV4-1 to TRBJ1-5; D not certain. Germline V gene data show CDR1 as MGHRA and CDR2 as YSYEKL. This CDR3 has 14 residues. V dropped 0 bases and J dropped 6 bases, with 9 bases sitting between them. CDR3 nucleotide sequence: TGCGCCAGCAGCCAAGACCGGCGGGGTCAGCCCCAGCATTTT. Protein product: CASSQDRRGQPQHF.